A selection of T cell receptor beta chains follows, all from one sample in a study of cytomegalovirus exposure and HLA in healthy donors. The method was immunoSEQ multiplex PCR; TCRdb's version includes in-frame clones alone and lacks a portion of them. The sample consists of about 83,000 clones, around 81% of them appearing once. Material: PBMCs. The receptors stem from a young man in good health and CMV-seropositive. CDR3s include the opening cysteine and the closing phenylalanine or tryptophan. The D gene is left open where the match is weak. Clone size, where shown, is once, few, many, or a class for clones that have expanded.

>once|TRBV5-6|TRBD1|TRBJ1-1|12
CASSLVGQRAFF
TGTGCCAGCAGCTTGGTGGGACAGCGGGCTTTCTTT
>-|TRBV5-1|-|TRBJ1-1|13
CASRQGLDTEAFF
TGCGCCAGCAGACAGGGCTTGGACACTGAAGCTTTCTTT
>-|TRBV2|-|TRBJ1-1|16
CASSTTARGPNTEAFF
TGTGCCAGCAGTACAACAGCCAGGGGCCCGAACACTGAAGCTTTCTTT
>once|TRBV29-1|TRBD1|TRBJ2-5|15
CSVLLRESGGETQYF
TGCAGCGTACTCCTAAGAGAGTCAGGGGGAGAGACCCAGTACTTC
>-|TRBV5-4|TRBD1|TRBJ2-7|15
CASSLEGGLRNEQYF
TGTGCCAGCAGCTTGGAAGGGGGCCTTAGGAACGAGCAGTACTTC
>-|TRBV19|TRBD1|TRBJ1-5|19
CASSVRQGVIFSSNQPQHF
TGTGCCAGTAGTGTCCGACAGGGGGTAATATTCTCCTCCAATCAGCCCCAGCATTTT
>-|TRBV9|TRBD1|TRBJ1-2|16
CASSVYGQGANYGYTF
TGTGCCAGCAGCGTATATGGGCAGGGGGCGAACTATGGCTACACCTTC
>-|TRBV5-1|-|TRBJ1-5|13
CASSADSRQPQHF
TGCGCCAGCAGCGCGGACTCCCGCCAACCCCAGCATTTT
>-|TRBV5-6|TRBD2|TRBJ2-1|19
CASSLVFPFPGLGHNEQFF
TGTGCCAGCAGCTTGGTTTTTCCCTTCCCGGGACTAGGGCACAATGAGCAGTTCTTC
>-|TRBV11-3|TRBD1|TRBJ2-7|14
CASSSDRDPYEQYF
TGTGCCAGCAGCTCTGACAGGGACCCTTACGAGCAGTACTTC
>-|TRBV12-5|-|TRBJ2-3|12
CASGSSGDTQYF
TGTGCTAGTGGTTCGTCGGGAGATACGCAGTATTTT
>-|TRBV7-9|-|TRBJ1-2|15
CASSLGGLPDNGYTF
TGTGCCAGCAGCTTAGGTGGCCTACCTGACAACGGCTACACCTTC
>few|TRBV10-3|TRBD1|TRBJ2-7|14
CAISVLQGGDEQYF
TGTGCCATCAGTGTTCTACAGGGGGGCGACGAGCAGTACTTC
>-|TRBV6-5|-|TRBJ2-6|14
CASSSLSGANVLTF
TGTGCCAGCAGCTCCCTATCTGGGGCCAACGTCCTGACTTTC
>-|TRBV11-2|TRBD2|TRBJ2-3|16
CASSLGSGASTDTQYF
TGTGCCAGCAGCTTAGGTAGCGGGGCTAGCACAGATACGCAGTATTTT
>-|TRBV10-3|-|TRBJ1-2|15
CAISGTQGAGYGYTF
TGTGCCATCAGTGGTACCCAGGGCGCCGGCTATGGCTACACCTTC
>medium-sized|TRBV5-4|TRBD2|TRBJ2-3|15
CASTDGLAGSMGRHF
TGTGCCAGCACCGATGGACTAGCGGGAAGTATGGGGCGGCATTTT
>once|TRBV27|-|TRBJ2-1|13
CASSPRRIAEQFF
TGTGCCAGCAGTCCCCGGCGGATTGCGGAGCAGTTCTTC
>-|TRBV4-1|TRBD2|TRBJ2-4|18
CASSQDKGAGGQSNIQYF
TGCGCCAGCAGCCAAGACAAGGGGGCGGGAGGGCAGTCAAACATTCAGTACTTC
>few|TRBV6-5|TRBD2|TRBJ2-1|14
CASRISGRVNEQFF
TGTGCCAGCAGGATTAGCGGGAGAGTCAATGAGCAGTTCTTC
>-|TRBV19|TRBD1|TRBJ2-2|14
CASSTQGDTGELFF
TGTGCCAGTAGTACACAGGGGGACACCGGGGAGCTGTTTTTT
>-|TRBV4-1|-|TRBJ2-7|15
CASSQDPNSGYEQYF
TGCGCCAGCAGCCAAGATCCTAACAGTGGCTACGAGCAGTACTTC
>-|TRBV29-1|-|TRBJ2-5|12
CSVEGPGKGQYF
TGCAGCGTTGAAGGCCCAGGGAAGGGCCAGTACTTC
>-|TRBV19|TRBD1|TRBJ1-3|14
CASPDRDSGNTIYF
TGTGCCAGTCCCGACAGGGACTCTGGAAACACCATATATTTT
>-|TRBV7-6|-|TRBJ2-6|15
CASSLMASGANVLTF
TGTGCCAGCAGCTTAATGGCCTCTGGGGCCAACGTCCTGACTTTC
>once|TRBV28|-|TRBJ2-7|15
CASSFDRGRRYEQYF
TGTGCCAGCAGTTTTGATCGAGGGAGAAGATACGAGCAGTACTTC
>few|TRBV6-5|-|TRBJ2-1|11
CASSYRWEQFF
TGTGCCAGCAGTTATCGGTGGGAGCAGTTCTTC
>-|TRBV7-6|TRBD1|TRBJ2-2|13
CASSPTGAGELFF
TGTGCCAGCAGCCCGACAGGGGCCGGGGAGCTGTTTTTT
>-|TRBV5-6|TRBD2|TRBJ2-7|17
CASSSPTSGRKTYEQYF
TGTGCCAGCAGCTCCCCGACTAGCGGGAGAAAAACCTACGAGCAGTACTTC
>-|TRBV29-1|TRBD1|TRBJ2-7|16
CSVEGWAGQGQTEQYF
TGCAGCGTTGAAGGCTGGGCGGGACAGGGCCAAACTGAGCAGTACTTC
>-|TRBV28|TRBD1|TRBJ1-2|13
CASRLTGDYGYTF
TGTGCCAGCAGATTAACAGGGGACTATGGCTACACCTTC
>few|TRBV5-1|-|TRBJ2-6|19
CASSLGRGLAYSGANVLTF
TGCGCCAGCAGCTTAGGGCGGGGGCTAGCATACTCTGGGGCCAACGTCCTGACTTTC
>-|TRBV7-9|TRBD2|TRBJ2-1|19
CASSLTGTSGRRGRNEQFF
TGTGCCAGCAGCCTAACCGGGACTAGCGGGAGACGGGGGCGGAATGAGCAGTTCTTC
>-|TRBV5-1|TRBD2|TRBJ2-1|15
CASSLLAGGPNEQFF
TGCGCCAGCAGCTTGCTAGCGGGAGGGCCAAATGAGCAGTTCTTC
>-|TRBV6-6|-|TRBJ2-7|11
CASMAGYEQYF
TGTGCCAGCATGGCAGGCTACGAGCAGTACTTC
>-|TRBV28|-|TRBJ1-2|12
CASSPTVYGYTF
TGTGCCAGCAGTCCGACAGTCTATGGCTACACCTTC
>-|TRBV4-2|TRBD2|TRBJ2-7|15
CASSQESLAGYEQYF
TGTGCCAGCAGCCAAGAGTCACTAGCGGGATACGAGCAGTACTTC
>few|TRBV28|-|TRBJ1-5|13
CATRGFSNQPQHF
TGTGCCACCCGGGGGTTTAGCAATCAGCCCCAGCATTTT
>-|TRBV5-6|TRBD2|TRBJ2-1|16
CASSPDLAGGKNEQFF
TGTGCCAGCAGCCCCGATCTCGCGGGAGGGAAGAATGAGCAGTTCTTC
>-|TRBV10-2|TRBD2|TRBJ2-3|16
CASNPLAGAPSDTQYF
TGCGCCAGCAATCCCTTAGCGGGGGCCCCGTCAGATACGCAGTATTTT
>-|TRBV10-2|-|TRBJ2-7|15
CASSESGGLPYEQYF
TGCGCCAGCAGTGAGTCAGGAGGACTACCCTACGAGCAGTACTTC
>-|TRBV7-3|-|TRBJ2-7|13
CASSPGSPGEQYF
TGTGCCAGCAGCCCCGGGAGTCCGGGTGAGCAGTACTTC
>-|TRBV19|-|TRBJ2-7|14
CASSWAGDSYEQYF
TGTGCCAGTAGTTGGGCAGGGGACTCCTACGAGCAGTACTTC
>once|TRBV5-4|-|TRBJ2-3|13
CASSAIFTDTQYF
TGTGCCAGCAGCGCTATTTTCACAGATACGCAGTATTTT
>-|TRBV11-1|TRBD1|TRBJ1-1|13
CASSPRDSLEAFF
TGTGCCAGCAGCCCACGGGACAGCCTTGAAGCTTTCTTT
>-|TRBV14|-|TRBJ2-3|13
CASSPTRSDTQYF
TGTGCCAGCAGCCCCACTAGGTCAGATACGCAGTATTTT
>-|TRBV10-3|-|TRBJ2-7|13
CAISDMTRYEQYF
TGTGCCATCAGTGATATGACGAGGTACGAGCAGTACTTC
>-|TRBV6-5|TRBD1|TRBJ2-1|15
CASGPLGQGDAEQFF
TGTGCCAGCGGACCCCTCGGGCAGGGGGACGCTGAGCAGTTCTTC
>-|TRBV27|-|TRBJ2-7|12
CASSGRAREQYF
TGTGCCAGCAGTGGGCGGGCGCGCGAGCAGTACTTC
>-|TRBV11-2|TRBD2|TRBJ2-3|15
CASSLAWTSGDTQYF
TGTGCCAGCAGCTTAGCGTGGACTAGCGGAGATACGCAGTATTTT